The next 28 T cell receptor beta chains were all read from a single sample in a study of T cell repertoires in cytomegalovirus infection. TCRdb re-called the reads through MiXCR, storing one row per CDR3 protein. The repertoire holds about 600,000 distinct CDR3 sequences, roughly 24% seen once, with around 8% in the top ten. Material for sequencing was CD8+ T cells from PBMCs. These receptors were collected from a human donor in good health (CMV status not recorded). Some clones in this sample may be carry-over from other donors' samples.

The chain has TRBV2 and TRBJ2-5; 8 bases agree with TRBD2. The CDR3 spans 15 residues. The germline CDR1 and CDR2 sequences are SNHLY and FYNNEI. V trimming: 3 bases; J trimming: 4 bases; junction bases outside the gene matches: 7. CDR3 protein: CASSDISGVGETQYF. The CDR3 DNA sequence: TGTGCCAGCAGTGATATTAGCGGGGTAGGAGAGACCCAGTACTTC.

This chain connects TRBV7-6 to TRBJ2-1; TRBD2 agrees at 8 bases. Germline trimming cut 6 bases from V and 0 bases from J; bases unmatched to any gene: 10. CDR3 length: 17 amino acids. The germline V gene has CDR1 SGHVS and CDR2 FNYEAQ. CDR3 sequence: CASRLSGALPSYNEQFF. In nucleotides, the CDR3 is TGTGCCAGCAGACTTAGCGGGGCTCTCCCCTCCTACAATGAGCAGTTCTTC.

The chain combines TRBV25-1 with TRBJ2-7, with D perhaps TRBD2 (5 bases). V was cut by 2 bases and J by 0 bases, with 8 bases left in between. Germline V gene lookup returns CDR1 MGHDK and CDR2 SYGVNS. This CDR3 has 14 residues. This CDR3 is CASSERRTSYEQYF. In DNA, the CDR3 is TGTGCCAGCAGTGAACGGAGGACCTCCTACGAGCAGTACTTC.

This clonotype has only a few counts. V and J are TRBV7-6 and TRBJ1-1; D unclear. The CDR3 spans 12 residues. V lost 5 bases, J lost 10 bases, and 14 bases lay in between. Per germline, CDR1 SGHVS and CDR2 FNYEAQ. The CDR3 DNA sequence: TGTGCCAGCAGCCCAGGTCGTTTCGGAGCTTTCTTT. This encodes CASSPGRFGAFF.

This clonotype has only a few counts. The gene calls are TRBV6-5 and TRBJ1-6; 8 bases align to TRBD1. There are 15 residues in the CDR3. V gave up 7 bases and J gave up 9 bases; unmatched junction bases: 11. The germline gives CDR1 MNHEY, CDR2 SVGAGI. CDR3: CASTLGQGEGSPLHF. CDR3 sequence (DNA): TGTGCCAGCACCTTAGGACAGGGAGAAGGTTCACCCCTCCACTTT.

This clonotype was seen a handful of times. The gene calls are TRBV28 and TRBJ2-3, with D possibly matching TRBD2 (7 bases). CDR1 is MDHEN and CDR2 is SYDVKM in the germline V gene. The V and J ends lost 4 bases and 1 base respectively, with 15 bases between them. This CDR3 contains 16 residues. Written as DNA, the CDR3 is TGTGCCAGCAGTTCTGCCTGGGGGGGCGGCACAGATACGCAGTATTTT. This encodes CASSSAWGGGTDTQYF.

This clonotype appeared a few times. DNA of the CDR3: TGTGCCAGCAGCTTAGGTATAGGGACCTACAATGAGCAGTTCTTC. Amino acids: CASSLGIGTYNEQFF. The chain couples TRBV11-3 to TRBJ2-1; D is uncertain. The CDR3 contains 15 residues. V was cut by 1 base and J by 2 bases, with 9 bases left in between. Germline CDR1 and CDR2: SGHNT and YENEEA.

In its sample, this clonotype was seen a few times. The rearrangement joins TRBV15 to TRBJ1-2; weak D call: TRBD1 (5 bases). Deletions cut 4 bases from V and 3 bases from J, with 21 bases between. CDR1 is LNHNV and CDR2 is YYDKDF in the germline V gene (reference sequence). CDR3 length: 17 residues. This CDR3 reads CATSTSRRGTYYYGYTF. The DNA for the CDR3 is TGTGCCACCAGCACCTCGAGGCGGGGGACGTATTACTATGGCTACACCTTC.

The chain links TRBV20-1 to TRBJ1-1; D is perhaps TRBD1 (5 bases). This CDR3 is 9 amino acids long. The germline V and J ends were trimmed by 3 bases and 11 bases, with 7 bases remaining between them. Germline CDR1 is DFQATT and CDR2 is SNEGSKA (reference sequence). DNA for the CDR3: TGCAGTGCTAGGGGGGGTGCTTTCTTT. It translates to CSARGGAFF.

There are a few counts of this clonotype. This chain connects TRBV2 to TRBJ2-5; D ambiguous. The CDR3 sequence is 15 residues long. V was trimmed by 1 base and J by 1 base, leaving 10 bases between them. Germline values: CDR1 SNHLY, CDR2 FYNNEI. The CDR3 DNA reads as TGTGCCAGCAGTGAAGGTGGGCAGCCCCAAGAGACCCAGTACTTC. It codes for CASSEGGQPQETQYF.

In its sample, this clonotype was seen a few times. The V and J genes are TRBV7-8 and TRBJ2-1; D is undetermined. Germline V gene sequence: CDR1 SGHVS, CDR2 FQNEAQ. The CDR3 has 13 residues. The V end was cut by 1 base, the J end by 7 bases, with 8 bases between. CDR3 residues: CASSLDTRNEQFF. DNA of the CDR3: TGTGCCAGCAGCTTAGATACTCGGAATGAGCAGTTCTTC.

Turning to this clonotype: A read error may account for a junction end that differs from germline. The chain is built from TRBV12-5 and TRBJ1-4, with 7 bases lining up with TRBD1. This CDR3 is built from 15 residues. Germline CDR1 is LGHNT and CDR2 is FRNRAP. The CDR3, as DNA: TGTACTAGTGGTTCAGACAGGGCGGGGGATGAAAAACTGTTTTTT. Protein sequence: CTSGSDRAGDEKLFF.

The chain is built from TRBV29-1 and TRBJ2-1, with TRBD2 matching 11 bases. Germline V gene lookup returns CDR1 SQVTM and CDR2 ANQGSEA. The CDR3 is 14 residues long. Trimming removed 8 bases from V and 5 bases from J; junction bases left unmatched: 8. In DNA form, the CDR3 reads TGCAGCATGATAGCGGGGGGGCCGAACAATGAGCAGTTCTTC. It is translated as CSMIAGGPNNEQFF.

This chain links TRBV28 with TRBJ1-5; D is possibly TRBD1 (6 bases). Germline V gene data show CDR1 as MDHEN and CDR2 as SYDVKM. The CDR3 runs 15 residues. Trimming cost V 6 bases and J 0 bases, with 12 bases left between them. DNA of the CDR3: TGTGCCAGCAGGGGGGAGGGGGTTAGCAATCAGCCCCAGCATTTT. This encodes CASRGEGVSNQPQHF.

Of note for this clonotype: A much more abundant neighbour one base away suggests this may be a read error. The chain combines TRBV7-6 with TRBJ2-7; D might be TRBD1 (6 bases). This CDR3 is built from 13 residues. Trimming removed 6 bases from V and 5 bases from J, with 14 bases in between. Germline V CDR1 and CDR2: SGHVS, FNYEAQ. The CDR3 DNA reads as TGTGCCAGCAGGTTAAAGGGGGTTGACGAGCAGTACTTC. Translating it yields CASRLKGVDEQYF.

This clonotype was detected many times. V is TRBV19 and J is TRBJ1-5; D is ambiguous. V was trimmed by 7 bases and J by 0 bases, leaving 10 bases between them. Per the germline V gene, CDR1 is LNHDA and CDR2 is SQIVND (reference sequence). CDR3 size: 14 residues. The CDR3 DNA is TGTGCCAGTACCTCTTGGGATAGCAATCAGCCCCAGCATTTT. As protein: CASTSWDSNQPQHF.

The chain employs TRBV14 and TRBJ1-4; tentatively, D is TRBD1 (5 bases). Germline CDR1 and CDR2: SGHDN and FVKESK. V lost 0 bases and J 5 bases, leaving 10 bases between the germline ends. This CDR3 spans 15 amino acids. The CDR3 sequence: CASSQDGAANEKLFF. As DNA, the CDR3 is TGTGCCAGCAGCCAAGATGGGGCAGCAAATGAAAAACTGTTTTTT.

The rearrangement uses TRBV27 and TRBJ2-6; D may be TRBD2 (6 bases). V was shortened by 6 bases and J by 0 bases, with 15 bases between the two germline ends. The CDR3 consists of 17 residues. Germline lookup yields CDR1 MNHEY and CDR2 SMNVEV (reference sequence). This CDR3 is CASRSPGDYSGANVLTF. The CDR3 DNA is TGTGCCAGCAGGTCCCCGGGGGATTACTCTGGGGCCAACGTCCTGACTTTC.

This clonotype was detected many times. The chain combines TRBV6-2 or TRBV6-3 with TRBJ2-2; D not certain. The V gene lost 2 bases and the J gene lost 3 bases, with 4 bases spanning the gap. CDR3 length: 13 amino acids. Germline CDR1 is MNHEY and CDR2 is SVGEGT. CDR3 coding DNA: TGTGCCAGCAGTTACACGCACACCGGGGAGCTGTTTTTT. Its protein product is CASSYTHTGELFF.

The chain joins TRBV29-1 to TRBJ2-2; 7 positions match TRBD1. The CDR3 loop spans 13 amino acids. V trimming: 7 bases; J trimming: 6 bases; junction bases outside the gene matches: 8. Per germline, CDR1 SQVTM and CDR2 ANQGSEA. CDR3 DNA: TGCAGCGCCCTGACAGGGCGGCCCGGGGAGCTGTTTTTT. This codes for CSALTGRPGELFF.

The chain combines TRBV2 with TRBJ1-2; 8 positions match TRBD1. The V gene's germline CDR1 is SNHLY and CDR2 FYNNEI. The CDR3 consists of 13 residues. J lost 5 bases, V lost 3 bases, and 2 bases had no gene match. The CDR3 sequence: CASSDTGGYGYTF. The CDR3 nucleotides read TGTGCCAGCAGTGATACAGGGGGTTATGGCTACACCTTC.

The chain couples TRBV20-1 to TRBJ2-1; D call uncertain. V lost 6 bases to trimming and J lost 3 bases, with 9 bases between them. Germline CDR1 and CDR2: DFQATT and SNEGSKA (reference sequence). The CDR3 is 12 residues long. The CDR3: CSAVGSYNEQFF. Here the CDR3 DNA reads TGCAGTGCCGTCGGTAGCTACAATGAGCAGTTCTTC.

To note about this clonotype: A read error may be the cause here, since a much bigger clone is one base away. The rearrangement joins TRBV7-4 to TRBJ2-5, with 7 bases lining up with TRBD1. CDR3 size: 15 residues. Germline V gene lookup returns CDR1 SGHVT and CDR2 SQSDAQ. V lost 5 bases and J lost 2; bases outside the gene matches: 8. The CDR3 DNA is TGTGCCAGCAGCCACGGGACAGAACGGCAAGAGACCCAGTACTTC. This gives the protein CASSHGTERQETQYF. The full variable domain, rest sourced from reference TRBV7-4 and TRBJ2-5, is GAGVSQSPRYKVAKRGRDVALRCDSISGHVTLYWYRQTLGQGSEVLTYSQSDAQRDKSGRPSGRFSAERPERSVSTLKIQRTEQGDSAVYLCASSHGTERQETQYFGPGTRLLVL.

The chain uses TRBV6-6 and TRBJ2-7, with D possibly being TRBD2 (6 bases). This CDR3 is 15 amino acids long. V was pared by 2 bases and J by 1 base, with 12 bases between. Germline loops: CDR1 MNHNY, CDR2 SVGAGI (reference sequence). This CDR3 is CASSYGEGTSYEQYF. DNA for the CDR3: TGTGCCAGCAGTTACGGCGAGGGGACTTCCTACGAGCAGTACTTC.

In its sample, this clonotype was seen a few times. The chain recombines TRBV4-1 with TRBJ1-1, with D perhaps matching TRBD1 (6 bases). Trimming shortened V by 0 bases and J by 4 bases, and 12 bases separated the two germline ends. Germline V lookup: CDR1 MGHRA, CDR2 YSYEKL. CDR3 length equals 15 residues. The CDR3 is CASSQDSLRGTEAFF. The CDR3 DNA reads TGCGCCAGCAGCCAAGACTCCCTCAGGGGCACTGAAGCTTTCTTT.

This rearrangement joins TRBV7-9 to TRBJ1-4; D gene unclear. V shed 0 bases and J shed 4 bases, with 9 bases lying between them. CDR1 is SEHNR, CDR2 FQNEAQ, per germline (reference sequence). The length of the CDR3 is 15 residues. CDR3 loop: CASSLAQSVNEKLFF. In nucleotides, the CDR3 is TGTGCCAGCAGCTTAGCGCAGTCAGTTAATGAAAAACTGTTTTTT. Looking up the rest from reference TRBV7-9 and TRBJ1-4 gives the full variable domain: DTGVSQNPRHKITKRGQNVTFRCDPISEHNRLYWYRQTLGQGPEFLTYFQNEAQLEKSRLLSDRFSAERPKGSFSTLEIQRTEQGDSAMYLCASSLAQSVNEKLFFGSGTQLSVL.

V and J are TRBV5-6 and TRBJ2-4; tentatively, D is TRBD1 or TRBD2 (6 bases each). V lost 4 bases to trimming and J lost 8 bases, with 22 bases between them. The CDR3 spans 16 residues. Germline assignment: CDR1 SGHDT and CDR2 YYEEEE. CDR3 sequence: CASSTPLGGRQDIQYF. CDR3 nucleotide sequence: TGTGCCAGCAGCACCCCCCTAGGGGGGAGACAGGACATTCAGTACTTC. The variable domain in full, with the rest retrieved from reference TRBV5-6 and TRBJ2-4, is DAGVTQSPTHLIKTRGQQVTLRCSPKSGHDTVSWYQQALGQGPQFIFQYYEEEERQRGNFPDRFSGHQFPNYSSELNVNALLLGDSALYLCASSTPLGGRQDIQYFGAGTRLSVL.

The rearrangement links TRBV11-2 to TRBJ2-5; 8 nucleotides line up with TRBD1. The V segment lost 5 bases and the J segment 0 bases; nucleotides outside the gene matches: 5. The CDR3 contains 15 residues. CDR1 and CDR2 (germline): SGHAT, FQNNGV. This chain's CDR3 is CASSPRDRYQETQYF. CDR3 bases: TGTGCCAGCAGCCCCAGGGACAGGTACCAAGAGACCCAGTACTTC.